This note documents a single TCR beta chain sequence. This record belongs to a study of spatial heterogeneity in lung cancer. Study information: Donors were roughly 70 untreated early-stage non-small cell lung cancer patients. Roughly 2 years after resection was the median timing of the follow-up PBMC samples, which were sequenced when available. Alpha-chain sequences were consistently detected in smaller numbers than beta-chain sequences.

TCRdb re-analysed the 5' RACE reads in MiXCR, keeping a single row per CDR3 protein. The sample lists about 120,000 distinct CDR3 sequences; 9% to 15% were seen once. Time point specified: blood at routine non-recurrence follow-up after resection. No cell sorting; template was whole RNA from tumor, lung tissue or PBMC. This CDR3 contains 16 residues. Germline V gene lookup returns CDR1 SGHRS and CDR2 YFSETQ. The ends were cut back, 2 bases at V and 5 bases at J, with 19 bases in the middle. This chain uses TRBV5-1 with TRBJ2-5, with a weak D call TRBD1 (6 bases). The sequenced sample was PBMCs, obtained at follow-up. The TCR comes from a male donor with early-stage non-small cell lung cancer. In DNA, the CDR3 is TGCGCCAGCAGCTTTACACAGGGATCCCTTGGGGAGACCCAGTACTTC. Its protein is CASSFTQGSLGETQYF.